This passage covers 32 T cell receptor beta chains from one sample sequenced in a study of blood T cell repertoires in COVID-19. Profiled with immunoSEQ multiplex PCR; TCRdb holds only in-frame clones, not every one. The sample records about 240,000 clones, 82% being singletons. Material: peripheral blood. These receptors were collected from a woman aged 60 to 75 with active or convalescent COVID-19.

The chain employs TRBV2 and TRBJ1-2, with D possibly TRBD1 on 6 matching bases. Germline assignment: CDR1 SNHLY and CDR2 FYNNEI. Trimming took off 6 bases at V and 0 bases at J, with 11 bases between the two ends. The CDR3 length is 14 residues. In DNA form, the CDR3 reads TGTGCCAGCAGACGACAGGTATCTAACTATGGCTACACCTTC. Translation: CASRRQVSNYGYTF.

CDR3 loop: CALQGPGVEETQYF. CDR3 nucleotide sequence: TGTGCCCTCCAAGGACCAGGGGTCGAAGAGACCCAGTACTTC. The chain carries TRBV5-4 and TRBJ2-5, with D maybe TRBD1 (6 bases). V dropped 10 bases and J dropped 3 bases, with 19 bases sitting between them. Germline CDR1 is SGHNT and CDR2 is YYREEE (reference sequence). The CDR3 covers 14 residues.

This chain connects TRBV6-1 to TRBJ1-3; D is perhaps TRBD1 (5 bases). This CDR3 has 13 residues. V lost 3 bases, J lost 4 bases, and 7 bases lay in between. Germline CDR1 and CDR2: MNHNS and SASEGT. The CDR3 nucleotides are TGTGCCAGCAGTGAGACAGAAGGAAACACCATATATTTT. Encoded protein: CASSETEGNTIYF.

This clone has just one count. The J gene is TRBJ1-1, the V gene TRBV7-3; no definite D call. This CDR3 comprises 15 residues. Between the trimmed V and J ends, which lost 2 bases and 3 bases, there was a span of 13 bases. Germline-derived CDR1 and CDR2 are SGHTA and FQGTGA. The CDR3 sequence: CASSLEGTGDTEAFF. The CDR3 DNA sequence: TGTGCCAGCAGCTTAGAAGGAACCGGGGACACTGAAGCTTTCTTT.

This clone turned up a few times. Here the CDR3 DNA reads TGTGCCAGCAGCCCCGACAGGGTAAGGACCTACGAGCAGTACTTC. It codes for CASSPDRVRTYEQYF. The chain couples TRBV2 to TRBJ2-7, with 7 nucleotides matching TRBD1. Germline CDR1 and CDR2: SNHLY and FYNNEI. The CDR3 length is 15 residues. Germline trimming cut 6 bases from V and 2 bases from J; bases unmatched to any gene: 10.

This chain joins TRBV3-1 (or the pseudogene TRBV3-2) and TRBJ2-1; 12 positions agree with TRBD2. The CDR3 length is 17 residues. The trim removed 1 base at V and 7 bases at J, leaving 8 bases unmatched. CDR1 is LGHDT and CDR2 is YNNKEL in the germline V gene (reference sequence). The CDR3 coding sequence is TGTGCCAGCAGCCAAGTCCCCGGACTAGCGGGGAGTAATGAGCAGTTCTTC. Protein product: CASSQVPGLAGSNEQFF.

This rearrangement joins TRBV6-1 to TRBJ2-7, with TRBD1 identical over 9 bases. This CDR3 has 15 residues. Germline loops: CDR1 MNHNS, CDR2 SASEGT. V trimming: 1 base; J trimming: 2 bases; junction bases outside the gene matches: 3. CDR3 DNA sequence: TGTGCCAGCAGTGAAGGACAGGGGGTTGCCTACGAGCAGTACTTC. Amino acid sequence: CASSEGQGVAYEQYF.

This chain uses TRBV7-2 with TRBJ2-2, with D tentatively TRBD2 (5 bases). Per germline, CDR1 SGHTA and CDR2 FQGNSA. Trimming took 2 bases from V and 4 from J, leaving 11 bases between them. There are 15 residues in the CDR3. CDR3 DNA sequence: TGTGCCAGCAGCTTAAGGCGGGCCAGCACCGGGGAGCTGTTTTTT. It specifies CASSLRRASTGELFF.

The chain employs TRBV19 and TRBJ1-2; D is possibly TRBD1 (5 bases). Germline CDR1 LNHDA, CDR2 SQIVND (reference sequence). The length of the CDR3 is 15 residues. Deletions cut 1 base from V and 3 bases from J, with 12 bases between. CDR3 sequence reads: CASSIGGAGDYGYTF. In DNA form, the CDR3 reads TGTGCCAGTAGTATAGGTGGGGCTGGGGACTATGGCTACACCTTC. The entire variable domain, with the rest obtained from reference TRBV19 and TRBJ1-2, is as follows: DGGITQSPKYLFRKEGQNVTLSCEQNLNHDAMYWYRQDPGQGLRLIYYSQIVNDFQKGDIAEGYSVSREKKESFPLTVTSAQKNPTAFYLCASSIGGAGDYGYTFGSGTRLTVV.

V is TRBV25-1 and J is TRBJ1-4; no clear D gene. Trimming took off 5 bases at V and 10 bases at J, with 14 bases between the two ends. The CDR3 consists of 13 residues. CDR1 is MGHDK, CDR2 SYGVNS, per germline. The CDR3 DNA is TGTGCCAGCAGTCTAGGTACCAGCGGAAAACTGTTTTTT. This sequence encodes CASSLGTSGKLFF.

The rearrangement links TRBV5-1 to TRBJ1-5; no clear D gene. The germline V gene encodes CDR1 SGHRS and CDR2 YFSETQ. Trimming removed 2 bases from V and 0 bases from J, with 9 bases in between. CDR3 length: 15 amino acids. CDR3 in DNA: TGCGCCAGCAGCTTTGGAGAGAATAGCAATCAGCCCCAGCATTTT. This codes for CASSFGENSNQPQHF.

V and J are TRBV12-3 or TRBV12-4 and TRBJ1-1; D call uncertain. Trimming removed 6 bases at V and 4 bases at J, with 12 bases between. The CDR3 totals 13 residues. CDR3 sequence (DNA): TGTGCCAGCAGCCCTAACGGGTTCACTGAAGCTTTCTTT. This gives the protein CASSPNGFTEAFF.

The CDR3 coding sequence is TGTGCCAGCAGCGTAGGCCCCCACCGGGACACAGATACGCAGTATTTT. It codes for CASSVGPHRDTDTQYF. This chain links TRBV9 with TRBJ2-3, with TRBD2 as a possible D gene (5 bases). V was shortened by 0 bases and J by 2 bases, with 13 bases between the two germline ends. There are 16 residues in the CDR3. Germline-derived CDR1 and CDR2 are SGDLS and YYNGEE.

V is TRBV18 and J is TRBJ2-1, with TRBD2 identical over 10 bases. The CDR3 spans 16 residues. The germline CDR1 and CDR2 sequences are KGHSH and LQKENI. J was trimmed by 7 bases and V by 0 bases; bases with no gene match: 6. The CDR3 spells CASSPPGISGGNEQFF. The CDR3, as DNA: TGTGCCAGCTCACCACCGGGTATTAGCGGGGGGAATGAGCAGTTCTTC.

This clone is a singleton in its sample. Since a much larger clone is just one base distant, this may be a read error. The chain employs TRBV7-3 and TRBJ1-2, with 9 bases identical to TRBD1. The junction had 1 base not matched to a gene; V was cut back by 4 bases and J by 4 bases. This CDR3 spans 13 amino acids. Per germline, CDR1 SGHTA and CDR2 FQGTGA. The CDR3 sequence: CASSSDRGYGYTF. CDR3 coding DNA: TGTGCCAGCAGCTCGGACAGGGGCTATGGCTACACCTTC.

The V and J genes are TRBV27 and TRBJ2-7; a possible D gene is TRBD2 (5 bases). Trimming cost V 2 bases and J 2 bases, with 7 bases left between them. Looked up from germline, CDR1 is MNHEY and CDR2 is SMNVEV (reference sequence). This CDR3 region has 13 residues. CDR3 residues: CASSLGSPYEQYF. The CDR3 DNA sequence: TGTGCCAGCAGTTTAGGGAGCCCCTACGAGCAGTACTTC.

The chain joins TRBV12-3 or TRBV12-4 to TRBJ2-7; unclear D gene. CDR3 length: 12 residues. Trimming took off 3 bases at V and 2 bases at J, with 5 bases between the two ends. The CDR3 nucleotides read TGTGCCAGCAGTTTTGGCCCCTACGAGCAGTACTTC. Translation gives CASSFGPYEQYF.

About this clone: Distinct nucleotide sequences in the sample also encode this CDR3. The chain couples TRBV5-5 to TRBJ1-6, with D unresolved. The CDR3 sequence is 16 residues long. Trimming took 1 base from V and 7 from J, leaving 15 bases between them. Germline lookup yields CDR1 SGHKS and CDR2 YYEKEE (reference sequence). The chain's CDR3 is CASSLNKIWRNSPLHF. CDR3 in DNA: TGTGCCAGCAGCTTGAATAAGATTTGGAGGAATTCACCCCTCCACTTT.

This rearrangement joins TRBV24-1 to TRBJ2-2; a weak D match, TRBD1 (5 bases). Germline V lookup: CDR1 KGHDR, CDR2 SFDVKD. Trimming removed 3 bases at V and 9 bases at J, with 10 bases between. CDR3 length equals 13 residues. The DNA for the CDR3 is TGTGCCACCAGTGATGCAGGGAATCGGGAGCTGTTTTTT. Translation: CATSDAGNRELFF.

The rearrangement joins TRBV10-3 to TRBJ2-1; 8 bases fit TRBD1. Germline-derived CDR1 and CDR2 are ENHRY and SYGVKD. The J segment lost 9 bases and the V segment lost 4 bases, leaving 5 bases of the junction unmatched. The length of the CDR3 is 13 residues. The CDR3 nucleotides read TGTGCCATCAGTGGGACAGGGAGTACTGAGCAGTTCTTC. Translation gives CAISGTGSTEQFF.

This rearrangement joins TRBV5-1 to TRBJ2-3; 8 nucleotides agree with TRBD1. The CDR3 runs 14 residues. CDR1 SGHRS and CDR2 YFSETQ come from the germline V gene. The trim removed 4 bases at V and 6 bases at J, leaving 7 bases unmatched. CDR3 coding DNA: TGCGCCAGCAGCCTGGGGAGGACAGGGGATACGCAGTATTTT. Translated, it gives CASSLGRTGDTQYF.

The DNA of the CDR3 is TGCGCCAGCAGCCCCAAAACAGGGGCGGAAGATACGCAGTATTTT. This gives the protein CASSPKTGAEDTQYF. This rearrangement joins TRBV5-1 to TRBJ2-3; 7 bases are a match to TRBD1. The CDR3 totals 15 residues. Germline V gene lookup returns CDR1 SGHRS and CDR2 YFSETQ. The junction had 10 bases not matched to a gene; V was cut back by 4 bases and J by 5 bases.

V and J are TRBV6-2 or TRBV6-3 and TRBJ2-1; D is uncertain. CDR3 length: 14 amino acids. With 3 bases removed from V and 0 bases from J, the gap between germline ends came to 6 bases. Germline CDR1 and CDR2: MNHEY and SVGEGT. CDR3 in amino acids: CASSYGRSYNEQFF. DNA of the CDR3: TGTGCCAGCAGTTATGGGCGCTCCTACAATGAGCAGTTCTTC.

The J gene is TRBJ1-1, the V gene TRBV29-1; D is uncertain. V shed 7 bases and J shed 0 bases, with 18 bases lying between them. This CDR3 contains 15 residues. CDR1 is SQVTM and CDR2 is ANQGSEA in the germline V gene. CDR3 loop: CSAITLFGLNTEAFF. The CDR3 DNA reads as TGCAGCGCGATAACTCTCTTCGGGTTGAACACTGAAGCTTTCTTT.

The V gene is TRBV4-1, the J gene TRBJ2-7; 9 positions match TRBD1. V lost 4 bases, J lost 1 base, and 8 bases stayed unmatched. The CDR3 covers 16 residues. Per the germline V gene, CDR1 is MGHRA and CDR2 is YSYEKL. CDR3 DNA sequence: TGCGCCAGCAGCCGGGGACAGGGTCCGAGTTCCTACGAGCAGTACTTC. It translates to CASSRGQGPSSYEQYF.

This chain links TRBV6-2 or TRBV6-3 with TRBJ2-6, with D perhaps matching TRBD1 (5 bases). CDR1 and CDR2 from the germline V gene are MNHEY and SVGEGT. Trimming stripped 2 bases from V and 2 bases from J, with 10 bases between. The CDR3 extends over 16 amino acids. The CDR3 spells CASSYGLGAGANVLTF. Written as DNA, the CDR3 is TGTGCCAGCAGTTACGGTTTAGGGGCTGGGGCCAACGTCCTGACTTTC.

The V and J genes are TRBV4-2 and TRBJ2-3, with D perhaps matching TRBD1 (8 bases). Per germline, CDR1 LGHNA and CDR2 YNFKEQ. The CDR3 has 16 amino acids. Trimming took off 2 bases at V and 4 bases at J, with 16 bases between the two ends. As DNA, the CDR3 is TGTGCCAGCAGCCAACCGGGGGGACAGGAGGCAGATACGCAGTATTTT. It translates to CASSQPGGQEADTQYF.

The chain employs TRBV5-1 and TRBJ1-6, with a tentative D call TRBD1 (5 bases). The CDR3 totals 15 residues. CDR1 is SGHRS, CDR2 YFSETQ, per germline. The V gene lost 0 bases and the J gene lost 8 bases, with 12 bases spanning the gap. The DNA of the CDR3 is TGCGCCAGCAGCTTGGCTGTCGCGGGGGATTCACCCCTCCACTTT. This translates into CASSLAVAGDSPLHF.

For this clone: This sample also contains other DNA sequences that code for the same CDR3. The chain couples TRBV18 to TRBJ1-1, with TRBD1 as a possible D gene (6 bases). Between the trimmed V and J ends, which lost 1 base and 1 base, there was a span of 13 bases. Per the germline V gene, CDR1 is KGHSH and CDR2 is LQKENI. The CDR3 is 16 amino acids. CDR3 sequence: CASSPLTRGGNTEAFF. CDR3 DNA sequence: TGTGCCAGCTCACCACTGACGAGGGGGGGGAACACTGAAGCTTTCTTT.

The J gene is TRBJ1-2, the V gene TRBV29-1; D unclear. Germline loops: CDR1 SQVTM, CDR2 ANQGSEA. V dropped 0 bases and J dropped 8 bases, with 7 bases sitting between them. The CDR3 totals 11 residues. CDR3 protein: CSVEEGYGYTF. The CDR3 coding sequence is TGCAGCGTTGAAGAGGGCTACGGCTACACCTTC.

The genes are TRBV18 and TRBJ1-2; TRBD1 aligns across 8 bases. The germline V gene has CDR1 KGHSH and CDR2 LQKENI. There are 17 residues in the CDR3. V shed 4 bases, J shed 8 bases, and the junction held 18 bases outside the gene matches. This CDR3 is CASSLMTGDQTTGGYTF. The DNA of the CDR3 is TGTGCCAGCTCACTCATGACAGGGGATCAGACTACGGGCGGCTACACCTTC.

A single count supports this clone. The rearrangement uses TRBV7-9 and TRBJ1-4, with D possibly TRBD1 on 5 matching bases. V shed 5 bases and J shed 0 bases, with 10 bases lying between them. Per germline, CDR1 SEHNR and CDR2 FQNEAQ (reference sequence). The CDR3 loop spans 15 amino acids. The CDR3 sequence: CASSNGHSTNEKLFF. In nucleotides, the CDR3 is TGTGCCAGCAGCAACGGACACTCAACTAATGAAAAACTGTTTTTT.